These T cell receptor beta chains were read from a single sample in a study of siplizumab effects on memory and regulatory T cells. The protocol was immunoSEQ multiplex PCR, while the TCRdb copy is restricted to in-frame clones and leaves out a portion. Of approximately 100,000 clones in the sample, approximately 94% were seen once. Sequenced input: Tregs sorted from blood. These receptors came from a human donor in good health. Both conserved end residues are part of each CDR3. The order of the fields is clone size, V gene, D gene, J gene, CDR3 protein, CDR3 DNA. D genes are given only for firm matches. Rows give clone size only sometimes, using once, few, many, or a class for an expanded clone.

abundance: -
v_gene: TRBV5-1
d_gene: -
j_gene: TRBJ1-2
CDR3aa: CASSPASSYGYTF
CDR3nt: TGCGCCAGCAGCCCGGCAAGTTCATATGGCTACACCTTC

abundance: -
v_gene: TRBV27
d_gene: -
j_gene: TRBJ2-5
CDR3aa: CASSLGWKGTQYF
CDR3nt: TGTGCCAGCAGTTTAGGTTGGAAGGGGACCCAGTACTTC

abundance: -
v_gene: TRBV5-1
d_gene: -
j_gene: TRBJ2-3
CDR3aa: CASSLGRTPAPDTQYF
CDR3nt: TGCGCCAGCAGCCTTGGCCGTACGCCGGCCCCAGATACGCAGTATTTT

abundance: -
v_gene: TRBV7-7
d_gene: -
j_gene: TRBJ2-1
CDR3aa: CASSLGVVNEQFF
CDR3nt: TGTGCCAGCAGCTTAGGAGTCGTCAACGAGCAGTTCTTC

abundance: -
v_gene: TRBV6-1
d_gene: TRBD2
j_gene: TRBJ2-2
CDR3aa: CASSGRRLAPTNTGELFF
CDR3nt: TGTGCCAGCAGTGGCCGGAGACTAGCGCCAACGAACACCGGGGAGCTGTTTTTT

abundance: -
v_gene: TRBV5-1
d_gene: -
j_gene: TRBJ2-2
CDR3aa: CASSFIVGKELFF
CDR3nt: TGCGCCAGCAGCTTTATAGTGGGGAAGGAGCTGTTTTTT

abundance: -
v_gene: TRBV5-5
d_gene: -
j_gene: TRBJ2-1
CDR3aa: CASSLRLSSLSYNEQFF
CDR3nt: TGTGCCAGCAGCTTGCGGTTGTCCTCCCTCTCCTACAATGAGCAGTTCTTC

abundance: -
v_gene: TRBV10-1
d_gene: TRBD1
j_gene: TRBJ2-3
CDR3aa: CASSESGTGRDTQYF
CDR3nt: TGCGCCAGCAGTGAGTCCGGGACAGGGAGAGATACGCAGTATTTT

abundance: -
v_gene: TRBV18
d_gene: TRBD1
j_gene: TRBJ2-5
CDR3aa: CASSPGDRGETQYF
CDR3nt: TGTGCCAGCTCACCGGGCGACAGGGGCGAGACCCAGTACTTC

abundance: -
v_gene: TRBV19
d_gene: TRBD2
j_gene: TRBJ2-1
CDR3aa: CASSIRGGINQGAHEQFF
CDR3nt: TGTGCCAGTAGTATAAGGGGAGGGATAAACCAGGGTGCGCATGAGCAGTTCTTC

abundance: -
v_gene: TRBV6-5
d_gene: -
j_gene: TRBJ2-1
CDR3aa: CASSATSNSYNEQFF
CDR3nt: TGTGCCAGCAGTGCAACTTCAAACTCCTACAATGAGCAGTTCTTC

abundance: -
v_gene: TRBV29-1
d_gene: -
j_gene: TRBJ2-2
CDR3aa: CSVGAVNTGELFF
CDR3nt: TGCAGCGTTGGGGCAGTAAACACCGGGGAGCTGTTTTTT

abundance: -
v_gene: TRBV18
d_gene: -
j_gene: TRBJ2-6
CDR3aa: CASSPPLTPNNVLTF
CDR3nt: TGTGCCAGCTCACCACCGTTAACTCCTAACAACGTCCTGACTTTC

abundance: -
v_gene: TRBV5-1
d_gene: TRBD1
j_gene: TRBJ2-5
CDR3aa: CASSSRGQQETQYF
CDR3nt: TGCGCCAGCAGCTCCCGGGGACAGCAAGAGACCCAGTACTTC

abundance: -
v_gene: TRBV18
d_gene: -
j_gene: TRBJ2-1
CDR3aa: CASSPTRDNEQFF
CDR3nt: TGTGCCAGCTCACCAACACGGGACAATGAGCAGTTCTTC

abundance: once
v_gene: TRBV7-6
d_gene: -
j_gene: TRBJ2-2
CDR3aa: CASSPFQGELFF
CDR3nt: TGTGCCAGCAGCCCCTTTCAGGGGGAGCTGTTTTTT

abundance: -
v_gene: TRBV10-2
d_gene: TRBD1
j_gene: TRBJ1-5
CDR3aa: CASSNRGGGSQPQHF
CDR3nt: TGCGCCAGCAGTAACAGGGGGGGAGGGAGTCAGCCCCAGCATTTT

abundance: -
v_gene: TRBV11-2
d_gene: -
j_gene: TRBJ1-3
CDR3aa: CASSPVDTIYF
CDR3nt: TGTGCCAGCAGCCCGGTTGACACCATATATTTT

abundance: -
v_gene: TRBV28
d_gene: -
j_gene: TRBJ2-7
CDR3aa: CASNGALGAGVYEQYF
CDR3nt: TGTGCCAGCAACGGGGCCTTGGGCGCCGGGGTATACGAGCAGTACTTC

abundance: -
v_gene: TRBV6-5
d_gene: -
j_gene: TRBJ2-5
CDR3aa: CASSSAGTVETQYF
CDR3nt: TGTGCCAGCAGTTCCGCCGGGACGGTGGAGACCCAGTACTTC

abundance: -
v_gene: TRBV19
d_gene: TRBD1
j_gene: TRBJ2-1
CDR3aa: CASSIDLGQGATYNEQFF
CDR3nt: TGTGCCAGTAGTATAGATCTGGGCCAGGGGGCAACGTACAATGAGCAGTTCTTC

abundance: -
v_gene: TRBV25-1
d_gene: -
j_gene: TRBJ2-7
CDR3aa: CASSRGTGSSYEQYF
CDR3nt: TGTGCCAGCAGTCGGGGGACGGGGAGCTCCTACGAGCAGTACTTC

abundance: few
v_gene: TRBV27
d_gene: -
j_gene: TRBJ2-5
CDR3aa: CASSFEGTWETQYF
CDR3nt: TGTGCCAGCAGTTTTGAGGGTACCTGGGAGACCCAGTACTTC

abundance: -
v_gene: TRBV19
d_gene: -
j_gene: TRBJ2-5
CDR3aa: CASSSVGVGQETQYF
CDR3nt: TGTGCCAGTAGTAGTGTGGGGGTCGGACAAGAGACCCAGTACTTC

abundance: -
v_gene: TRBV19
d_gene: -
j_gene: TRBJ2-6
CDR3aa: CASSPYLRELLGANVLTF
CDR3nt: TGTGCCAGTAGTCCGTATCTCCGGGAATTACTTGGGGCCAACGTCCTGACTTTC

abundance: -
v_gene: TRBV28
d_gene: -
j_gene: TRBJ2-5
CDR3aa: CASSSGVTSEGETQYF
CDR3nt: TGTGCCAGCAGTTCAGGCGTAACGAGCGAGGGGGAGACCCAGTACTTC

abundance: -
v_gene: TRBV7-3
d_gene: TRBD2
j_gene: TRBJ2-2
CDR3aa: CASSLSYRASGANTGELFF
CDR3nt: TGTGCCAGCAGCTTATCATATCGGGCTAGCGGGGCGAACACCGGGGAGCTGTTTTTT

abundance: -
v_gene: TRBV6-4
d_gene: -
j_gene: TRBJ1-4
CDR3aa: CASSDSWGRKLFF
CDR3nt: TGTGCCAGCAGTGACTCATGGGGGAGAAAACTGTTTTTT

abundance: -
v_gene: TRBV7-2
d_gene: -
j_gene: TRBJ1-5
CDR3aa: CASSSTGTVVWPQHF
CDR3nt: TGTGCCAGCAGCTCAACCGGGACCGTGGTGTGGCCCCAGCATTTT

abundance: -
v_gene: TRBV14
d_gene: TRBD2
j_gene: TRBJ2-7
CDR3aa: CASSQDLIAGGSFEQYF
CDR3nt: TGTGCCAGCAGCCAAGATCTTATAGCGGGGGGTTCGTTCGAGCAGTACTTC

abundance: -
v_gene: TRBV5-1
d_gene: -
j_gene: TRBJ1-3
CDR3aa: CASSLAAGPENTIYF
CDR3nt: TGCGCCAGCAGCTTGGCGGCAGGCCCTGAAAACACCATATATTTT